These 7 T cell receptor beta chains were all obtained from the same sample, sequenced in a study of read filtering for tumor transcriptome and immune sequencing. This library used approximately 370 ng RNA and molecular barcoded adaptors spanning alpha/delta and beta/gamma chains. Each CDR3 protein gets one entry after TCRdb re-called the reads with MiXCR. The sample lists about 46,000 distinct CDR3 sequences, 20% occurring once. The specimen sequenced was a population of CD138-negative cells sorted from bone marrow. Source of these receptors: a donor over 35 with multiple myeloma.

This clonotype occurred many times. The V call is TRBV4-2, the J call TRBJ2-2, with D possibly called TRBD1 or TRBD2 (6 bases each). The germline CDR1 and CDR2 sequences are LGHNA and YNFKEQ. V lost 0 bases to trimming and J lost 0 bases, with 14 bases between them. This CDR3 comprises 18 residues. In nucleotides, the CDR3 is TGTGCCAGCAGCCAAGAGGTGGGGGGCGGCACGAACACCGGGGAGCTGTTTTTT. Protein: CASSQEVGGGTNTGELFF.

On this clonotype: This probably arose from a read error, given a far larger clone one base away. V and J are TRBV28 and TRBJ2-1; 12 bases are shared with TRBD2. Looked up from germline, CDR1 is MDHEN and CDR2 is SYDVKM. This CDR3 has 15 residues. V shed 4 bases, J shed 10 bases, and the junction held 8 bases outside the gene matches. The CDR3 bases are TGTGCCAGCAGTTCGGGACTAGCGGGCTCCTACGAGCAGTTCTTC. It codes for CASSSGLAGSYEQFF.

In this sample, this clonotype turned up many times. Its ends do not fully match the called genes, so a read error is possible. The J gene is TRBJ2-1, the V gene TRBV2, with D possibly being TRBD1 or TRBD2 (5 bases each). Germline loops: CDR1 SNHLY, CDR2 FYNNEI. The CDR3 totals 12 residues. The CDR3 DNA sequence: TGTGCCAGCCGACGCCCGGGACGCATTTTTCTCTTC. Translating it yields CASRRPGRIFLF.

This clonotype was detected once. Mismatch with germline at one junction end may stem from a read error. DNA for the CDR3: TGTGCTAGCAGCTACGGTCTAGCGGGGGGATTCTCCTACAATGCGCAGTTCTTC. Translated: CASSYGLAGGFSYNAQFF. V gene TRBV13 combines with J gene TRBJ2-1, with 11 bases matching TRBD2. Per germline, CDR1 PRHDT and CDR2 FYEKMQ (reference sequence). The CDR3 runs 18 residues.

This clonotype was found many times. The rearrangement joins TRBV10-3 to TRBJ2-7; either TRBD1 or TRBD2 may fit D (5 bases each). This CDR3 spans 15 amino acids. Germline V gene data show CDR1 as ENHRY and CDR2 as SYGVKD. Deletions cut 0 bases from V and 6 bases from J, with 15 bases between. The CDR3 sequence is CAISESPGRPAEQYF. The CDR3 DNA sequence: TGTGCCATCAGTGAGTCCCCGGGACGGCCCGCCGAGCAGTACTTC.

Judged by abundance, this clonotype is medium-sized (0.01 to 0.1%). CDR3 amino acids: CASSQAALPSLYEQYF. Here the CDR3 DNA reads TGCGCCAGCAGCCAAGCAGCCCTCCCCTCACTCTACGAGCAGTACTTC. The chain has TRBV4-1 and TRBJ2-7; unclear D gene. The CDR3 length is 16 residues. Germline V gene lookup returns CDR1 MGHRA and CDR2 YSYEKL. With 1 base removed from V and 3 bases from J, the gap between germline ends came to 16 bases.

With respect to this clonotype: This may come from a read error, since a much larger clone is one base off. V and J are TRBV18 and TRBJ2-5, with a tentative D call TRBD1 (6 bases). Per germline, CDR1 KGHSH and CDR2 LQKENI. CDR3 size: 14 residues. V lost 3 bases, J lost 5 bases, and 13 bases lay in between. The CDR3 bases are TGTGCCAGCTCACCCGGGACAAGGGACGAGACCCAGTACTTC. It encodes CASSPGTRDETQYF.